This is a list of T cell receptor beta chains from one sample in a study of T cell repertoires in cytomegalovirus infection. TCRdb itself ran the reads through MiXCR, one entry per CDR3 protein. Here the sample spans around 450,000 distinct CDR3 sequences, around 11% being singletons. Sequencing was done on a sample of PBMCs. The receptors come from a human donor in good health (CMV status not recorded). Some clones in this sample may be carry-over from other donors' samples. Both conserved end residues are part of each CDR3. The D gene is left open where the match is weak. Part of the rows lack a size; the others show once, few, many or a class for expanded clones.

>TRBV27|many|TRBJ1-5|.
TGTGCCAGCAGGCAGGGGCTTTATAGCAATCAGCCCCAGCATTTT
CASRQGLYSNQPQHF
>TRBV28|many|TRBJ2-1|.
TGTGCCAGCACTCTCCGGGTTAGCGCAAACAATGAGCAGTTCTTC
CASTLRVSANNEQFF
>TRBV5-4|many|TRBJ1-2|.
TGTGCCAGCATGCCAGATACGAGCTATGGCTACACCTTC
CASMPDTSYGYTF
>TRBV28|.|TRBJ1-4|TRBD1
TGTGCCAGCAGTTTGACAGGGGTTAATGAAAAACTGTTTTTT
CASSLTGVNEKLFF
>TRBV6-1|many|TRBJ1-2|TRBD1
TGTGCCAGCATTTCGACAGGGGGGTTCAACTATGGCTACACCTTC
CASISTGGFNYGYTF
>TRBV5-1|many|TRBJ2-1|TRBD2
TGCGCCAGCAGCTTGGCCGGGGGGGGACACAATGAGCAGTTCTTC
CASSLAGGGHNEQFF
>TRBV24-1|.|TRBJ1-1|TRBD1
TGTGCCACCTCCCCCTCACCGGGACAGGGGTCGCCTCACATGAACACTGAAGCTTTCTTT
CATSPSPGQGSPHMNTEAFF
>TRBV20-1|.|TRBJ1-5|.
TGCAGTGCTAGAGATGCCGGGGCCGTATTACACAATCAGCCCCAGCATTTT
CSARDAGAVLHNQPQHF
>TRBV29-1|many|TRBJ1-1|.
TGCAGCGTGATGACTGACCCTAACACTGAAGCTTTCTTT
CSVMTDPNTEAFF
>TRBV12-3/TRBV12-4|few|TRBJ2-5|TRBD2
TGTGCCAGCAGCTCCAGCGGGGGGGTGAAGACCCAGTACTTC
CASSSSGGVKTQYF
>TRBV10-3|.|TRBJ2-2|.
TGTGCCATCGGTAGACAGGACCAGGGCGGGGAGCTGTTTTTT
CAIGRQDQGGELFF
>TRBV3-1|.|TRBJ1-1|.
TGTGCCAGCAGCCAAGCAAGGGCCACTGAAGCTTTCTTT
CASSQARATEAFF
>TRBV7-9|.|TRBJ1-3|.
TGTGCCAGCAGCCCGTCCACGTCCGGGGCCGGAAACACCATATATTTT
CASSPSTSGAGNTIYF
>TRBV20-1|.|TRBJ1-2|.
TGCAGTGCTAGCGCAGTATCAACGGGAGGCTACACCTTC
CSASAVSTGGYTF
>TRBV10-3|many|TRBJ1-3|TRBD1
TGTGCCATTTCCGGACAGGGACTTTCTGGAAACACCATATATTTT
CAISGQGLSGNTIYF
>TRBV5-1|.|TRBJ2-1|.
TGCGCCAGCGCTGCAGATTACAATGAGCAGTTCTTC
CASAADYNEQFF
>TRBV7-9|many|TRBJ2-2|TRBD2
TGTGCCAGCACCCCAGCTAGCGGGATTGCGAACACCGGGGAGCTGTTTTTT
CASTPASGIANTGELFF
>TRBV20-1|many|TRBJ2-1|TRBD1
TGCAGTGCTAGAACAGGGGTGAGCTCCTACAATGAGCAGTTCTTC
CSARTGVSSYNEQFF
>TRBV6-5|few|TRBJ1-1|.
TGTGCCAGCAGTTATACTGGCTGGGCCGCTGAAGCTTTCTTT
CASSYTGWAAEAFF
>TRBV28|many|TRBJ2-1|.
TGTGCCAGCGGGAGCTTCGGACACCGCACTTCTTGGGGCTTC
CASGSFGHRTSWGF
>TRBV18|few|TRBJ1-1|TRBD1
TGTGCCAGCTCACCAGCGGGACAGGGGGCTGAAGCTTTCTTT
CASSPAGQGAEAFF
>TRBV7-6|many|TRBJ2-6|TRBD1
TGTGCCAGCCGGGGACAGAACTCTGGGGCCAACGTCCTGACTTTC
CASRGQNSGANVLTF
>TRBV12-3/TRBV12-4|many|TRBJ1-5|.
TGTGCCAGCAGTTTTCGAGGCAATCAGCCCCAGCATTTT
CASSFRGNQPQHF
>TRBV24-1|few|TRBJ2-3|TRBD1
TGTGCCACCAGTGCATTCACAGGGGTAACAGATACGCAGTATTTT
CATSAFTGVTDTQYF
>TRBV25-1|few|TRBJ2-5|.
TGTGCCAGCAGTGGGGGGAGGCAGGGGAAGGTAGAGACCCAGTACTTC
CASSGGRQGKVETQYF
>TRBV20-1|.|TRBJ2-7|TRBD2
TGCAGTGCGAAAGTGGGGGGAGGGCTCTACGAGCAGTACTTC
CSAKVGGGLYEQYF
>TRBV19|many|TRBJ1-4|.
TGTGCCAGTAGTATCCGACGAATGGAAAAACTGTTTTTT
CASSIRRMEKLFF
>TRBV25-1|many|TRBJ2-7|.
TGTGCCAGCAGTGATTTCGACAGCAACACCCCCTACGAGCAGTACTTC
CASSDFDSNTPYEQYF
>TRBV12-3/TRBV12-4|many|TRBJ1-2|.
TGTGCCAGCAGTTTATCAACGGGGGTACGCCATACTTCCACCTTC
CASSLSTGVRHTSTF
>TRBV9|.|TRBJ1-4|.
TGTGCCAGCAGCCCTCAGGGGATTGTGGATGAAAAACTGTTTTTT
CASSPQGIVDEKLFF
>TRBV2|.|TRBJ2-7|TRBD1
TGTGCCAGCAGTGGACAGGGGGTTATCTACGAGCAGTACTTC
CASSGQGVIYEQYF
>TRBV4-1|many|TRBJ1-5|TRBD1
TGCGCCAGCAGCCCCATGACAGGGGTACAGCAGCCCCAGCATTTT
CASSPMTGVQQPQHF
>TRBV20-1|many|TRBJ1-2|.
TGCAGTGCCCCCCGGCGGCAGATTGCTCAATTCTATGGCTACACCTTC
CSAPRRQIAQFYGYTF
>TRBV7-8|.|TRBJ2-7|TRBD2
TGTGCCAGCACCGAGAGGGGAGGGCCTTCCTACGAGCAGTACTTC
CASTERGGPSYEQYF
>TRBV28|few|TRBJ2-7|.
TGTCAACCCCAGGGGACCTACGAGCAGTACTTC
CQPQGTYEQYF
>TRBV2|many|TRBJ1-5|.
TGTGCCAGCAGTGATCTCAGTGGCCAGCCCCAGCATTTT
CASSDLSGQPQHF
>TRBV7-2|many|TRBJ2-7|.
TGTGCCAGCGGGCGCGGGACATCTTACGAGCAGTACTTC
CASGRGTSYEQYF
>TRBV11-2|many|TRBJ1-6|.
TGTGCCAGCAGCTTAGCTGAGGCACCCCTCCACTTT
CASSLAEAPLHF
>TRBV10-3|many|TRBJ1-6|.
TGTGCCAGCTCCCGGGACATGGCTCGAGATAATTCACCCCTCCACTTT
CASSRDMARDNSPLHF
>TRBV7-6|many|TRBJ1-5|.
TGTGCCAGCAGCTTAGGTAGCAGGCCCAATCAGCCCCAGCATTTT
CASSLGSRPNQPQHF
>TRBV5-4|many|TRBJ2-5|.
TGTGCCAGCAAGAGACAGAATCATGATGGAGGCCAGTACTTC
CASKRQNHDGGQYF
>TRBV5-1|few|TRBJ2-3|.
TGCGCCAGCAGCCCCACCGTCAATCCTGGGGATACGCAGTATTTT
CASSPTVNPGDTQYF
>TRBV13|many|TRBJ1-4|.
TGTGCCAGCAGCAAACGGGACATTAATGAAAAACTGTTTTTT
CASSKRDINEKLFF
>TRBV2|many|TRBJ2-1|TRBD2
TGTGCCAGCCGAAAATTGGGACTACCGAATGAGCAGTTCTTC
CASRKLGLPNEQFF
>TRBV12-3/TRBV12-4|many|TRBJ1-1|.
TGTGCCACCCACGGGCCGAACACTGAAGCTTTCTTT
CATHGPNTEAFF
>TRBV15|many|TRBJ1-5|.
TGTGCCACCAGCAGAGACGGGAGGGGCAATCAGCCCCAGCATTTT
CATSRDGRGNQPQHF
>TRBV20-1|few|TRBJ2-7|.
TGCAGTGCCCCAAGGCCTAGCTCCTACGAGCAGTACTTC
CSAPRPSSYEQYF
>TRBV4-2|many|TRBJ2-7|.
TGTGCCAGCAGCCAAGAAAAACGGGGCTACGAGCAGTACTTC
CASSQEKRGYEQYF
>TRBV5-1|many|TRBJ1-1|.
TGCGCCAGCAGCTTTGGGGGGTCTTTCACTGAAGCTTTCTTT
CASSFGGSFTEAFF
>TRBV7-3|many|TRBJ1-2|.
TGTGCCAGCAGCTTAACGGGGGACAATCCCTTAGGCTACACCTTC
CASSLTGDNPLGYTF
>TRBV30|many|TRBJ1-5|.
TGTGCCTGGAGTCCCCAGGGAAATCAGCCCCAGCATTTT
CAWSPQGNQPQHF
>TRBV5-6|.|TRBJ1-4|.
TGTGCCAGCAGCCGGCAGGGCTCTAATGAAAAACTGTTTTTT
CASSRQGSNEKLFF
>TRBV3-1|few|TRBJ2-5|.
TGTGCCAGCAGCAAGACCACACTTCAGGGGACCCAGTACTTC
CASSKTTLQGTQYF
>TRBV19|many|TRBJ1-1|.
TGTGCCAGTAGTGATGAGCTAAGACAGAACACTGAAGCTTTCTTT
CASSDELRQNTEAFF
>TRBV15|few|TRBJ1-2|.
TGTGCCACCAGCAGAGAACAGGGCTATGGCTACACCTTC
CATSREQGYGYTF
>TRBV7-9|many|TRBJ1-3|.
TGTGCCAGCAGCTTAGGCTTGGCGGAGGGAGCTGGAAACACCATATATTTT
CASSLGLAEGAGNTIYF
>TRBV7-9|many|TRBJ1-1|TRBD1
TGTGCCAGTAGCTCCACACAGGGGGCACGCACTGAAGCTTTCTTT
CASSSTQGARTEAFF